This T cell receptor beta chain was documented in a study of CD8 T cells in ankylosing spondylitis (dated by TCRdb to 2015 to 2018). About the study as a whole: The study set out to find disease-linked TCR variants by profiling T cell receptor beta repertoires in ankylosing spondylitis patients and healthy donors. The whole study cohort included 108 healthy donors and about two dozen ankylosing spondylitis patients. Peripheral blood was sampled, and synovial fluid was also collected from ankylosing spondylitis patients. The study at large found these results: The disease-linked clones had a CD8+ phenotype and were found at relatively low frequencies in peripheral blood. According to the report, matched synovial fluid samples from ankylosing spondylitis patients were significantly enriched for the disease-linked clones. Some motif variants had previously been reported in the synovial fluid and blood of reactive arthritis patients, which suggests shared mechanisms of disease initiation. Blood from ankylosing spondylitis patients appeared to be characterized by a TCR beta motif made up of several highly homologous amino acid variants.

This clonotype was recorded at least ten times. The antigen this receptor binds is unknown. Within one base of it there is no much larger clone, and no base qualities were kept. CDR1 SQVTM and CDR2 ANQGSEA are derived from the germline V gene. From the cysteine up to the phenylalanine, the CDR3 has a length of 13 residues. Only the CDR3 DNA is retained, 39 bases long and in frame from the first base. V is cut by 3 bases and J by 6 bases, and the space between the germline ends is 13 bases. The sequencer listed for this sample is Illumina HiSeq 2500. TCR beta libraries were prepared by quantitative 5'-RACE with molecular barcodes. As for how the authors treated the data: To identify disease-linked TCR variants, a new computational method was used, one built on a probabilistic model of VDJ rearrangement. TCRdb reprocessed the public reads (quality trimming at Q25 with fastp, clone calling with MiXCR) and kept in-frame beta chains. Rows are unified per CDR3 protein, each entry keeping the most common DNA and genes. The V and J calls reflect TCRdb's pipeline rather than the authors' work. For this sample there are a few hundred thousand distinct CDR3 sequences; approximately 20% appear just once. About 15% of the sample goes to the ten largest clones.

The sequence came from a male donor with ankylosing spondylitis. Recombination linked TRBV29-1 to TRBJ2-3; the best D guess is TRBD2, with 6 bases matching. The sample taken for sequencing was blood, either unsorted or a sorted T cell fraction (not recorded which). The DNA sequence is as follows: TGCAGCGTTGAGGTGGGACTCCGGGATACGCAGTATTTT. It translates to CSVEVGLRDTQYF.